The clone carrying this T cell receptor (beta chain) appeared once. The germline gives CDR1 MNHNS, CDR2 SASEGT. The CDR3 loop spans 14 amino acids. The ends were cut back, 0 bases at V and 5 bases at J, with 10 bases in the middle. The entry originates in a study of blood T cell repertoires in COVID-19. At the level of the study: Both acute and convalescent COVID-19 samples were obtained from the United States, Italy and Spain. T cells, B-cell-depleted T cells, or PBMCs supplied cDNA or gDNA.

Original data processing: The assay estimated nucleated cells by amplifying reference gene primers. Sequencing used immunoSEQ multiplex PCR; TCRdb keeps in-frame clones, though not all of them. V, J and clone size were drawn from that table, and D and trimming were deduced from the DNA. The sample yields over 75,000 clones, approximately 89% seen once. This TCR came from a human donor with active COVID-19. The donor label of this sample is uncertain. The specimen was peripheral blood. V and J are TRBV6-1 and TRBJ1-2; D unresolved. CDR3 region: CASSEANRGYGYTF. In DNA, the CDR3 is TGTGCCAGCAGTGAAGCTAACAGAGGGTATGGCTACACCTTC.